The clone carrying this TCR beta chain came up a few times. No antigen is known for it. These data originate in a study of response to subunit inactivated influenza vaccine. The germline CDR1 and CDR2 sequences are LGHNA and YNFKEQ. Losses at the gene ends were 3 bases for V and 4 bases for J; bases not matched to a gene: 8. The CDR3 contains 15 residues. Whole-study results and caveats: The authors proposed limited new T cell recruitment per seasonal influenza vaccination.

TCRdb re-derived calls from the RT-PCR reads in MiXCR, one entry per CDR3 protein. The sample includes approximately 310,000 distinct CDR3 sequences, around a fifth seen only once; the top ten take around 9.6%. The J gene is TRBJ2-5, the V gene TRBV4-2, with TRBD1 identical over 7 bases. This receptor was identified in a man aged 50 to 69 who received an inactivated influenza vaccine. Sequenced here: PBMCs from blood, sampled 21 months after vaccination. The CDR3 protein is CASSHAKPGGETQYF. The CDR3 DNA follows: TGTGCCAGCAGCCATGCAAAGCCAGGGGGAGAGACCCAGTACTTC.